The 5 T cell receptor beta chains in this list originate from one sample, sequenced in a study of human T cells and chemical hapten exposure. Sample time point: patch test 1, 2 weeks after DPC sensitization. Treatment meaning: therapeutic diphenylcyclopropenone sensitization with weekly scalp DPC. A single record per CDR3 protein comes from TCRdb applying MiXCR to the RACE reads. The sample has tens of thousands of distinct CDR3 sequences; 30% to 35% are singletons. The sequences come from whole blood, collected in connection with sensitization to the hapten diphenylcyclopropenone (DPC). These receptors were obtained from a middle-aged man with alopecia areata. Some clones in this sample may be carry-over from other donors' samples.

The CDR3 reads CSALPGASGRTDTQYF. For the CDR3, the DNA is TGCAGTGCTCTCCCCGGAGCTAGCGGGAGAACAGATACGCAGTATTTT. The chain couples TRBV20-1 to TRBJ2-3; 10 bases line up with TRBD2. J was trimmed by 3 bases and V by 5 bases; bases with no gene match: 11. This CDR3 has 16 residues. Germline CDR1 is DFQATT and CDR2 is SNEGSKA (reference sequence).

This clonotype was seen a few times. V gene TRBV23-1 combines with J gene TRBJ1-6; TRBD1 aligns across 7 bases. TRBV23-1 is recorded as an ORF, its role being uncertain. V lost 10 bases and J lost 5; bases outside the gene matches: 8. The CDR3 extends over 14 amino acids. CDR3 loop: CATFRDRNNSPLHF. In DNA form, the CDR3 reads TGCGCCACCTTCAGGGACAGAAATAATTCACCCCTCCACTTT.

J is TRBJ2-3 and V is TRBV14; possible D gene TRBD2, 5 bases. V shed 1 base and J shed 0 bases, with 8 bases lying between them. The V gene's germline CDR1 is SGHDN and CDR2 FVKESK. The CDR3 has 15 residues. This CDR3 is CASSQGRTSTDTQYF. CDR3 nucleotides: TGTGCCAGCAGCCAAGGGCGGACTAGCACAGATACGCAGTATTTT. The entire variable domain, with the rest obtained from reference TRBV14 and TRBJ2-3, is as follows: EAGVTQFPSHSVIEKGQTVTLRCDPISGHDNLYWYRRVMGKEIKFLLHFVKESKQDESGMPNNRFLAERTGGTYSTLKVQPAELEDSGVYFCASSQGRTSTDTQYFGPGTRLTVL.

J is TRBJ1-4 and V is TRBV5-1; possibly TRBD1 for D (6 bases). Germline assignment: CDR1 SGHRS and CDR2 YFSETQ. V was trimmed by 0 bases and J by 6 bases, leaving 15 bases between them. The CDR3 covers 16 residues. CDR3 in amino acids: CASSLERYREDEKLFF. As DNA, the CDR3 is TGCGCCAGCAGCTTGGAGCGGTACAGGGAGGATGAAAAACTGTTTTTT.

The table lists this clonotype with a few counts. The chain is built from TRBV28 and TRBJ1-4; 7 nucleotides match TRBD1. The trim removed 1 base at V and 8 bases at J, leaving 13 bases unmatched. CDR3 length equals 17 residues. Per germline, CDR1 MDHEN and CDR2 SYDVKM. CDR3: CASSLLGETGPDEKLFF. DNA of the CDR3: TGTGCCAGCAGTTTATTAGGGGAGACAGGGCCGGACGAAAAACTGTTTTTT. The whole variable domain, remainder taken from reference TRBV28 and TRBJ1-4, is DVKVTQSSRYLVKRTGEKVFLECVQDMDHENMFWYRQDPGLGLRLIYFSYDVKMKEKGDIPEGYSVSREKKERFSLILESASTNQTSMYLCASSLLGETGPDEKLFFGSGTQLSVL.